This TCR beta chain was obtained from a study of T cell changes during pregnancy in multiple sclerosis. The method was immunoSEQ multiplex PCR; TCRdb's version includes in-frame clones alone and lacks a portion of them. The sample yields over 45,000 clones, around 90% seen once. The V end was cut by 2 bases, the J end by 9 bases, with 6 bases between. This CDR3 has 11 residues. CDR1 and CDR2 (germline): SGHTS, YDEGEE. Sample: CD4+ T cells from peripheral blood mononuclear cells, taken in the first trimester of pregnancy. This chain links TRBV5-8 with TRBJ2-1, with D unclear. The receptor was isolated from a female donor with multiple sclerosis, enrolled in a pregnancy study. The CDR3 reads CASSFRSEQFF. Written as DNA, the CDR3 is TGTGCCAGCAGCTTTCGGAGTGAGCAGTTCTTC.